This TCR beta chain was profiled in a study of identical twins. Points from the study as a whole: Carriage of fewer insertions was seen in abundant cord blood beta clonotypes, whereas memory repertoires showed none.

The table lists this clonotype with many counts. What it binds is not known. Germline-derived CDR1 and CDR2 are SEHNR and FQNEAQ (reference sequence). There are 17 residues in the CDR3. Trimming shortened V by 4 bases and J by 4 bases, and 20 bases separated the two germline ends. Via MiXCR, TCRdb re-called the 5' RACE reads, giving one row per CDR3 protein. The sample has hundreds of thousands of distinct CDR3 sequences, over 9% seen once; the top ten hold roughly 1.6%. Separately, the same data were catalogued under a study of yellow fever vaccine responses in identical twins.

The rearrangement links TRBV7-9 to TRBJ2-1; perhaps TRBD2 as D (6 bases). The specimen sequenced was PBMCs. This receptor was taken from a woman younger than 30 in good health. The CDR3 loop reads CASSSASTRGGYNEQFF. CDR3 nucleotide sequence: TGTGCCAGCAGCTCCGCCTCGACTAGAGGTGGTTACAATGAGCAGTTCTTC.